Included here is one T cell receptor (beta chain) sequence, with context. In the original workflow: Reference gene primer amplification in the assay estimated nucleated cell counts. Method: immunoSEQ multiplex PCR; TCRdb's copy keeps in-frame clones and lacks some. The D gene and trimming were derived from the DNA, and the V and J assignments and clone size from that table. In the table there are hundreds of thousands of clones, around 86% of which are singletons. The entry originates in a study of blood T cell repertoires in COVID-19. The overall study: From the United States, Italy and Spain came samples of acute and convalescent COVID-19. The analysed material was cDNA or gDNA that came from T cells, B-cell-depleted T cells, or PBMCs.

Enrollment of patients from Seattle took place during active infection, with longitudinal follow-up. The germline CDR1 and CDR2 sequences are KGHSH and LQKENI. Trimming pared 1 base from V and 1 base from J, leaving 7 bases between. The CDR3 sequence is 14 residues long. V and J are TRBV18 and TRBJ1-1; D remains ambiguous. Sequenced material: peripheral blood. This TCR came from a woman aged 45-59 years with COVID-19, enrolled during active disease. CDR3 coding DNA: TGTGCCAGCTCACCACAGAGGGCGAACACTGAAGCTTTCTTT. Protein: CASSPQRANTEAFF.